The 24 T cell receptor beta chains given below trace back to one sample, sequenced in a study of early T cells in non-severe SARS-CoV-2 infection. MiXCR, run by TCRdb on the 5' RACE reads, gives a single entry per CDR3 protein. This sample has tens of thousands of distinct CDR3 sequences, with around 5% found just once. Sequenced input: whole blood. All receptors come from an adult who was a healthcare worker with PCR-confirmed SARS-CoV-2 infection or an uninfected control (not recorded which).

This clonotype was recorded many times. This chain links TRBV10-2 with TRBJ1-5; perhaps TRBD1 as D (5 bases). Trimming cost V 3 bases and J 3 bases, with 15 bases left between them. CDR3 length equals 16 residues. Germline-derived CDR1 and CDR2 are WSHSY and SAAADI. The chain's CDR3 is CASSEGHLITNQPQHF. CDR3 bases: TGCGCCAGCAGTGAAGGACACCTAATTACCAATCAGCCCCAGCATTTT.

This clonotype has ten or more counts. V is TRBV2 and J is TRBJ2-1; D might be TRBD1 or TRBD2, each matching 5 bases. Trimming pared 6 bases from V and 0 bases from J, leaving 12 bases between. Looked up from germline, CDR1 is SNHLY and CDR2 is FYNNEI. CDR3 size: 15 residues. CDR3 region: CASREDTSSYNEQFF. The CDR3 coding sequence is TGTGCCAGCAGGGAGGACACCAGCTCCTACAATGAGCAGTTCTTC.

This clonotype was seen many times. The chain joins TRBV12-3 or TRBV12-4 to TRBJ2-2, with 7 bases that match TRBD1. The V gene end was trimmed by 2 bases and the J gene end by 1 base; junction bases not matched to a gene: 1. The CDR3 is 15 residues long. CDR3 residues: CASSLRQGNTGELFF. The CDR3 nucleotides read TGTGCCAGCAGTTTAAGACAGGGGAACACCGGGGAGCTGTTTTTT.

This clonotype has ten or more counts. V gene TRBV20-1 combines with J gene TRBJ2-7, with 8 bases aligning to TRBD1. CDR1 and CDR2 (germline): DFQATT, SNEGSKA (reference sequence). The CDR3 runs to 16 residues. The V gene end was trimmed by 2 bases and the J gene end by 3 bases; junction bases not matched to a gene: 12. CDR3 sequence (DNA): TGCAGTGCTAGAACCTTAGGACAGGGAGGTAACTACGAGCAGTACTTC. Encoded protein: CSARTLGQGGNYEQYF.

This clonotype was seen many times. The rearrangement uses TRBV6-2 or TRBV6-3 and TRBJ2-1; 9 nucleotides agree with TRBD2. With 6 bases clipped from V and 5 bases from J, the junction kept 8 bases outside the gene matches. Germline V lookup: CDR1 MNHEY, CDR2 SVGEGT. CDR3 length: 15 residues. Here the CDR3 reads CASRSWLAGHNEQFF. The DNA of the CDR3 is TGTGCCAGCAGAAGTTGGCTAGCGGGGCACAATGAGCAGTTCTTC.

The chain links TRBV29-1 to TRBJ2-2; 10 bases map to TRBD2. This CDR3 has 16 residues. The germline CDR1 and CDR2 sequences are SQVTM and ANQGSEA. V lost 5 bases to trimming and J lost 5 bases; unmatched junction nucleotides: 11. The CDR3 DNA is TGCAGCGTTTTGGGACTAGCGAGAGTACGGACCGGGGAGCTGTTTTTT. Residues: CSVLGLARVRTGELFF.

This chain links TRBV4-1 with TRBJ1-3, with 7 bases fitting TRBD1. This CDR3 comprises 18 residues. J lost 0 bases, V lost 2 bases, and 10 bases had no gene match. Germline values: CDR1 MGHRA, CDR2 YSYEKL. CDR3 sequence reads: CASSQRLGQSLSGNTIYF. CDR3 DNA sequence: TGCGCCAGCAGCCAAAGGCTGGGACAGTCCCTCTCTGGAAACACCATATATTTT.

This clonotype appeared many times. The V and J genes are TRBV30 and TRBJ2-3, with TRBD1 identical over 9 bases. Trimming at V came to 2 bases and at J to 6 bases, leaving 6 bases not matched to a gene. From germline, CDR1 is GTSNPN and CDR2 SVGIG (reference sequence). This CDR3 is 14 amino acids long. CDR3 amino acids: CAWSPGTGTDTQYF. The CDR3 coding sequence is TGTGCCTGGAGTCCCGGGACAGGGACCGATACGCAGTATTTT. Supplemented by reference TRBV30 and TRBJ2-3, the full variable domain reads SQTIHQWPATLVQPVGSPLSLECTVEGTSNPNLYWYRQAAGRGLQLLFYSVGIGQISSEVPQNLSASRPQDRQFILSSKKLLLSDSGFYLCAWSPGTGTDTQYFGPGTRLTVL.

This clonotype has only a few counts. The gene calls are TRBV28 and TRBJ1-1; D gene uncertain. The CDR3 spans 11 residues. Between the trimmed V and J ends, which lost 3 bases and 7 bases, there was a span of 6 bases. Germline V CDR1 and CDR2: MDHEN, SYDVKM. CDR3 in DNA: TGTGCCAGCAGTTTGGTGGGTGAAGCTTTCTTT. It translates to CASSLVGEAFF.

This chain uses TRBV27 with TRBJ2-1, with 11 positions matching TRBD2. This CDR3 region has 15 residues. Germline V gene lookup returns CDR1 MNHEY and CDR2 SMNVEV (reference sequence). V was pared by 6 bases and J by 6 bases, with 7 bases of the junction left unmatched. The CDR3 loop is CASRIAGGPSNEQFF. CDR3 coding DNA: TGTGCCAGCAGAATAGCGGGAGGGCCTAGCAATGAGCAGTTCTTC.

This clonotype is classed as medium-sized. The V and J genes are TRBV29-1 and TRBJ2-7, with 10 positions matching TRBD1. V lost 3 bases, J lost 7 bases, and 9 bases stayed unmatched. The CDR3 length is 14 residues. Per the germline V gene, CDR1 is SQVTM and CDR2 is ANQGSEA. The CDR3 DNA reads TGCAGCGTTGAGGACAGGGGGTTGTATTTGGAGCAGTACTTC. Translation gives CSVEDRGLYLEQYF.

This clonotype was observed at least ten times. V is TRBV5-4 and J is TRBJ2-7; 8 nucleotides agree with TRBD1. V lost 2 bases to trimming and J lost 1 base; unmatched junction nucleotides: 8. CDR1 and CDR2 (germline): SGHNT, YYREEE (reference sequence). This CDR3 region has 16 residues. CDR3 amino acids: CASSLTGGTRSYEQYF. The CDR3 DNA reads TGTGCCAGCAGCTTAACAGGGGGAACAAGGTCCTACGAGCAGTACTTC.

The sample holds many counts of this clonotype. This chain links TRBV20-1 with TRBJ2-4, with D perhaps matching TRBD1 or TRBD2 (5 bases each). Germline lookup yields CDR1 DFQATT and CDR2 SNEGSKA (reference sequence). The CDR3 spans 16 residues. Trimming stripped 0 bases from V and 0 bases from J, with 12 bases between. The CDR3 DNA is TGCAGTGCTAGAGATACGGGGCGGTTAGCCAAAAACATTCAGTACTTC. Its protein product is CSARDTGRLAKNIQYF.

This sequence joins TRBV7-2 and TRBJ1-4; maybe TRBD1 (6 bases). The germline V and J ends were trimmed by 5 bases and 5 bases, with 15 bases remaining between them. Germline values: CDR1 SGHTA, CDR2 FQGNSA. The CDR3 loop spans 15 amino acids. CDR3 amino acids: CASSRRGAHNEKLFF. The CDR3 DNA is TGTGCCAGCAGCCGCCGGGGGGCCCACAATGAAAAACTGTTTTTT.

This clonotype was observed at least ten times. V gene TRBV28 combines with J gene TRBJ2-5; D possibly matches TRBD1 or TRBD2 (5 bases each). V lost 1 base and J 6 bases, leaving 12 bases between the germline ends. There are 14 residues in the CDR3. Germline V gene sequence: CDR1 MDHEN, CDR2 SYDVKM. The CDR3 region is CASSLFGDLKTQYF. CDR3 nucleotide sequence: TGTGCCAGCAGTTTATTCGGGGACCTCAAGACCCAGTACTTC.

This clonotype was observed many times. In nucleotides, the CDR3 is TGTGCCACCAGCAGAAATGGGGGTGGTGATGGCTACACCTTC. Its protein is CATSRNGGGDGYTF. The chain uses TRBV15 and TRBJ1-2; D perhaps matches TRBD1 (5 bases). V shed 2 bases and J shed 6 bases, with 13 bases lying between them. Germline CDR1 LNHNV, CDR2 YYDKDF (reference sequence). The CDR3 loop spans 14 amino acids.

This clonotype was recorded at least ten times. The genes are TRBV18 and TRBJ2-7, with 10 bases identical to TRBD1. V lost 6 bases and J lost 5; bases outside the gene matches: 7. The V gene's germline CDR1 is KGHSH and CDR2 LQKENI. The length of the CDR3 is 14 residues. The CDR3 here is CASSPGTGDHEQYF. The CDR3 DNA follows: TGTGCCAGCTCCCCCGGGACAGGGGACCACGAGCAGTACTTC.

This clonotype appeared many times. CDR3 loop: CAISDSPSGSSTDTQYF. The CDR3 region has the DNA TGTGCCATCAGTGATTCCCCTAGCGGGAGCAGCACAGATACGCAGTATTTT. The V and J genes are TRBV10-3 and TRBJ2-3; 10 nucleotides line up with TRBD2. The germline V gene has CDR1 ENHRY and CDR2 SYGVKD. V shed 3 bases, J shed 0 bases, and the junction held 6 bases outside the gene matches. CDR3 length equals 17 residues.

This clonotype showed up many times. This CDR3 is CASSYILGVITEAFF. The CDR3 coding sequence is TGTGCCAGCAGTTACATCCTAGGAGTCATCACTGAAGCTTTCTTT. V gene TRBV6-5 combines with J gene TRBJ1-1; D gene ambiguous. V was shortened by 2 bases and J by 4 bases, with 14 bases between the two germline ends. The CDR3 covers 15 residues. The V gene's germline CDR1 is MNHEY and CDR2 SVGAGI.

This clonotype was found many times. V usage is TRBV7-6 and J usage is TRBJ1-4, with TRBD1 as a possible D gene (5 bases). There are 15 residues in the CDR3. Germline CDR1 and CDR2: SGHVS and FNYEAQ. The ends were cut back, 5 bases at V and 2 bases at J, with 12 bases in the middle. The chain's CDR3 is CASSPRTTTNEKLFF. The DNA for the CDR3 is TGTGCCAGCAGCCCGAGGACAACCACTAATGAAAAACTGTTTTTT. The full variable domain, with the rest looked up from reference TRBV7-6 and TRBJ1-4, is GAGVSQSPRYKVTKRGQDVALRCDPISGHVSLYWYRQALGQGPEFLTYFNYEAQQDKSGLPNDRFSAERPEGSISTLTIQRTEQRDSAMYRCASSPRTTTNEKLFFGSGTQLSVL.

This clonotype was recorded a few times. This chain connects TRBV20-1 to TRBJ2-3, with D uncertain. V lost 1 base, J lost 4 bases, and 6 bases lay in between. This CDR3 region has 12 residues. CDR1 is DFQATT, CDR2 SNEGSKA, per germline (reference sequence). Here the CDR3 DNA reads TGCAGTGCTAGAGCGTCCTCAGATACGCAGTATTTT. This codes for CSARASSDTQYF.

This clonotype was seen many times. CDR3 amino acids: CASSSTAGDEQFF. The CDR3, as DNA: TGTGCCAGCAGCTCGACCGCCGGTGATGAGCAGTTCTTC. The rearrangement links TRBV5-4 to TRBJ2-1; D not certain. CDR1 SGHNT and CDR2 YYREEE come from the germline V gene (reference sequence). V lost 3 bases and J 8 bases, leaving 12 bases between the germline ends. The length of the CDR3 is 13 residues.

This sequence joins TRBV7-6 and TRBJ1-1; the match to TRBD1 covers 7 bases. The CDR3 is 13 residues long. Germline lookup yields CDR1 SGHVS and CDR2 FNYEAQ. After removal of 5 bases from V and 7 bases from J, the junction contained 7 bases not matched to a gene. The DNA of the CDR3 is TGTGCCAGCAGCCAAGCACAGGGGTTTGAAGCTTTCTTT. Its protein is CASSQAQGFEAFF.

This clonotype was observed at least ten times. The genes are TRBV7-2 and TRBJ2-5, with D possibly TRBD2 on 5 matching bases. This CDR3 has 14 residues. V was trimmed by 3 bases and J by 4 bases, leaving 12 bases between them. From germline, CDR1 is SGHTA and CDR2 FQGNSA. The CDR3 DNA reads as TGTGCCAGCAGCTTCTCCGGGGTTTCAGAGACCCAGTACTTC. Protein: CASSFSGVSETQYF.